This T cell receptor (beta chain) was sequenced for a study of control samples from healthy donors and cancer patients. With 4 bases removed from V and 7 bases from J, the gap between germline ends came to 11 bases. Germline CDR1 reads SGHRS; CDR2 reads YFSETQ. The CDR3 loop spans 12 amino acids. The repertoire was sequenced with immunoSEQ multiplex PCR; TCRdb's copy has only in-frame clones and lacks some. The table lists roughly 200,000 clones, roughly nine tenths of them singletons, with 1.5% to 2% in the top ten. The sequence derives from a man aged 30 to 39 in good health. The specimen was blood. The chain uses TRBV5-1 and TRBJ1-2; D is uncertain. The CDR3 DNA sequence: TGCGCCAGCAGCCCTGACAATTTTGGCTACACCTTC. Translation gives CASSPDNFGYTF.